This TCR beta chain was sequenced in a study of T-cell reconstitution after alpha-beta-depleted transplantation in children. The sample holds many counts of this clonotype. This CDR3 is built from 16 residues. In germline, CDR1 is DFQATT, CDR2 SNEGSKA (reference sequence). J was trimmed by 6 bases and V by 4 bases; bases with no gene match: 14. It was with unique molecular identifiers that the TCRbeta library was prepared. TCRdb reprocessed the PCR reads via MiXCR and lists one record per CDR3 protein. The table has about 140,000 distinct CDR3 sequences, 8% to 10% seen once; the top ten hold over 15%.

The sequenced sample was PBMCs, mostly from graft donor cells, obtained 180 days after TCRalphabeta/CD19-depleted stem cell transplant. The sequence was collected from a female patient between 2 and 15 years old who had a stem cell transplant for congenital amegakaryocytic thrombocytopenia, so the T cells may come from the graft donor. The gene calls are TRBV20-1 and TRBJ2-1, with TRBD2 matching over 8 bases. The CDR3: CSAISKTGTRFNEQFF. For the CDR3, the DNA is TGCAGTGCTATCTCTAAGACCGGGACTAGGTTCAATGAGCAGTTCTTC.